This is a list of T cell receptor beta chains from one sample in a study of blood T cell repertoires in COVID-19. Measured with immunoSEQ multiplex PCR; TCRdb has only the in-frame clones, and not every one. The sample has approximately 280,000 clones, about 89% seen once. Source material: peripheral blood. The receptors were gathered from a man between 35 and 55 years old with acute or convalescent COVID-19. The CDR3 runs from the conserved cysteine through the conserved F or W. The order of the fields is V gene, clone size, J gene, D gene, CDR3 protein, CDR3 DNA. A D gene is named only where the DNA matches it firmly. Clone size is shown for a subset of rows, as once, few, many or a class of expanded clone.

TRBV7-6,-,TRBJ1-5,TRBD1,CASSLDYVTGGLGQPQHF,TGTGCCAGCAGCTTAGATTACGTGACAGGGGGCCTCGGTCAGCCCCAGCATTTT
TRBV6-6,-,TRBJ1-4,-,CASSYLRGNSEKLFF,TGTGCCAGCAGTTACCTCAGGGGTAACAGTGAAAAACTGTTTTTT
TRBV28,-,TRBJ1-1,TRBD1,CASSPGTGARWNTEAFF,TGTGCCAGCAGTCCCGGGACAGGAGCCCGTTGGAACACTGAAGCTTTCTTT
TRBV6-5,-,TRBJ1-5,TRBD1,CASSPDRGFYQPQHF,TGTGCCAGCAGTCCCGACAGGGGGTTTTATCAGCCCCAGCATTTT
TRBV6-5,-,TRBJ2-1,-,CASSLFGLRNEQFF,TGTGCCAGCAGTCTTTTTGGGTTGAGGAATGAGCAGTTCTTC
TRBV7-9,-,TRBJ2-3,TRBD1,CASSSLGDSYYLSTDTQYF,TGTGCCAGCAGCTCCCTAGGGGACAGCTATTACCTGAGCACAGATACGCAGTATTTT
TRBV19,-,TRBJ1-1,-,CASSIPEAEAFF,TGTGCCAGTAGTATCCCCGAGGCTGAAGCTTTCTTT
TRBV6-1,-,TRBJ1-6,-,CASSESQGRKSPLHF,TGTGCCAGCAGTGAATCTCAGGGGCGAAAATCACCCCTCCACTTT
TRBV6-6,-,TRBJ1-3,-,CASSYSSGNTIYF,TGTGCCAGCAGTTACTCTTCAGGAAACACCATATATTTT
TRBV27,-,TRBJ1-6,TRBD1,CASSLDRGNSPLHF,TGTGCCAGCAGTTTAGACAGGGGAAATTCACCCCTCCACTTT
TRBV6-5,-,TRBJ2-5,TRBD1,CASSSGIGTGAETQYF,TGTGCCAGCAGTTCTGGGATCGGGACAGGGGCGGAGACCCAGTACTTC
TRBV25-1,-,TRBJ1-2,-,CASSEWGGASYGYTF,TGTGCCAGCAGTGAATGGGGTGGGGCTAGCTATGGCTACACCTTC
TRBV7-9,few,TRBJ2-3,TRBD1,CASSVTGTDIFYSTDTQYF,TGTGCCAGCAGTGTTACCGGGACAGATATATTCTATAGCACAGATACGCAGTATTTT
TRBV9,once,TRBJ1-5,TRBD1,CASSVDPFRDSHYSNQPQHF,TGTGCCAGCAGCGTAGACCCATTCCGGGACAGCCATTATAGCAATCAGCCCCAGCATTTT
TRBV4-1,few,TRBJ2-1,TRBD1,CASSSGGDEQFF,TGCGCCAGCAGCTCAGGGGGCGATGAGCAGTTCTTC
TRBV30,-,TRBJ1-2,-,CAWTSGRSYGYTF,TGTGCCTGGACCTCAGGGCGATCCTATGGCTACACCTTC
TRBV30,-,TRBJ2-7,TRBD1,CAWSVGTGNFEQYF,TGTGCCTGGAGTGTTGGGACAGGGAATTTCGAGCAGTACTTC
TRBV10-3,-,TRBJ1-6,-,CAISESTGSSYNSPLHF,TGTGCCATCAGTGAGTCCACAGGGAGCTCCTATAATTCACCCCTCCACTTT
TRBV18,-,TRBJ2-3,-,CASSLSTDTQYF,TGTGCCAGCTCACTAAGCACAGATACGCAGTATTTT
TRBV3-1/TRBV3-2,few,TRBJ1-4,TRBD1,CASRLDRGELFF,TGTGCCAGCAGACTAGACAGGGGTGAACTGTTTTTT
TRBV6-5,-,TRBJ1-3,-,CASRTGLSGNTIYF,TGTGCCAGCAGAACGGGACTCTCTGGAAACACCATATATTTT
TRBV20-1,-,TRBJ1-2,-,CSAATGPGTF,TGCAGTGCCGCGACAGGCCCCGGCACCTTC
TRBV19,-,TRBJ2-7,-,CASSMGRTLYEQYF,TGTGCCAGTAGTATGGGGCGGACGCTCTACGAGCAGTACTTC
TRBV6-5,once,TRBJ2-3,TRBD2,CASSIRGVTDTQYF,TGTGCCAGCTCGATCCGGGGGGTTACAGATACGCAGTATTTT
TRBV13,few,TRBJ1-2,TRBD1,CASSSHLTGGLDGYTF,TGTGCCAGCAGCTCACACCTGACAGGGGGCCTAGATGGCTACACCTTC
TRBV6-1,few,TRBJ2-7,-,CASSEELGASYEQYF,TGTGCCAGCAGTGAAGAGCTGGGGGCCTCCTACGAGCAGTACTTC
TRBV5-1,-,TRBJ1-5,TRBD1,CASSLAGTGTQHF,TGCGCCAGCAGCTTGGCCGGGACAGGGACCCAGCATTTT
TRBV18,-,TRBJ1-6,-,CASSVTESSPLHF,TGTGCCAGCTCAGTGACGGAGAGTTCACCCCTCCACTTT
TRBV5-4,-,TRBJ1-2,TRBD1,CASSLGGGQGVYGYTF,TGTGCCAGCAGCTTGGGGGGGGGACAGGGTGTCTATGGCTACACCTTC
TRBV4-2,-,TRBJ1-6,-,CASSQDNDRRSPLHF,TGTGCCAGCAGCCAAGATAACGACAGAAGGTCACCCCTCCACTTT
TRBV10-3,few,TRBJ1-5,-,CATLQEKPQHF,TGTGCCACCCTGCAGGAAAAGCCCCAGCATTTT
TRBV6-5,-,TRBJ1-2,TRBD1,CASSYPTGTGGTGYTF,TGTGCCAGCAGTTACCCGACCGGGACAGGGGGCACTGGCTACACCTTC
TRBV30,-,TRBJ1-1,-,CAWSLSRNTEAFF,TGTGCCTGGAGTCTAAGTCGGAACACTGAAGCTTTCTTT
TRBV27,once,TRBJ2-1,TRBD2,CASALERGPYNEQFF,TGTGCCAGCGCCCTGGAGCGGGGGCCTTACAATGAGCAGTTCTTC